Listed here are 21 T cell receptor beta chains from one sample, sequenced in a study of T cells in Graves' hyperthyroidism and ophthalmopathy. RNA transcripts gave rise to amplified TCR beta CDR3 regions. During a first-round RT-PCR of the TCR CDR3, the HTBI primer set was used. Via MiXCR, TCRdb re-called the multiplex PCR reads, giving one row per CDR3 protein. The data hold around 340,000 distinct CDR3 sequences, with roughly 20% observed a single time. Sequenced material: blood. The receptors stem from a woman aged 40 to 50 with Graves' ophthalmopathy.

In this sample, this clonotype turned up many times. The chain has TRBV20-1 and TRBJ2-5; 12 positions match TRBD1. The CDR3 loop spans 16 amino acids. V lost 0 bases to trimming and J lost 5 bases; unmatched junction nucleotides: 7. Germline V CDR1 and CDR2: DFQATT, SNEGSKA (reference sequence). The CDR3 DNA sequence: TGCAGTGCTAGAGATCGGGACAGGGGGCCTTTGGAGACCCAGTACTTC. Its protein product is CSARDRDRGPLETQYF.

There are many counts of this clonotype. The rearrangement links TRBV7-8 to TRBJ2-2; D perhaps matches TRBD2 (6 bases). V was shortened by 5 bases and J by 0 bases, with 13 bases between the two germline ends. Looked up from germline, CDR1 is SGHVS and CDR2 is FQNEAQ. This CDR3 contains 16 residues. The CDR3 loop reads CASSIERVANTGELFF. CDR3 sequence (DNA): TGTGCCAGCAGCATCGAGCGGGTCGCGAACACCGGGGAGCTGTTTTTT.

This clonotype was observed many times. This may be a read error: a much more frequent sequence differs by one nucleotide. Because it lacks the conserved phenylalanine or tryptophan at the end, this CDR3 is likely a read error. The chain couples TRBV12-3 or TRBV12-4 to TRBJ2-7; 9 nucleotides agree with TRBD2. Trimming cost V 6 bases and J 5 bases; bases outside gene matches: 5. The CDR3 loop spans 13 amino acids. CDR3 amino acids: CASRKAGGDEQYL. Written as DNA, the CDR3 is TGTGCCAGCAGAAAAGCGGGAGGCGACGAGCAGTACCTC.

This clonotype appeared many times. The V call is TRBV24-1, the J call TRBJ2-5; D is undetermined. This CDR3 has 13 amino acids. Germline CDR1 and CDR2: KGHDR and SFDVKD. Between the trimmed V and J ends, which lost 2 bases and 3 bases, there was a span of 6 bases. The CDR3 spells CATSDWGEETQYF. In nucleotides, the CDR3 is TGTGCCACCAGTGATTGGGGTGAAGAGACCCAGTACTTC.

The sample holds many counts of this clonotype. J is TRBJ1-3 and V is TRBV12-3 or TRBV12-4; no clear D gene. The CDR3 spans 15 residues. V lost 3 bases, J lost 4 bases, and 13 bases lay in between. The CDR3 protein is CASSFYPGRGNTIYF. In DNA form, the CDR3 reads TGTGCCAGCAGTTTTTACCCCGGGAGGGGAAACACCATATATTTT.

This clonotype was found many times. The rearrangement joins TRBV20-1 to TRBJ2-2; TRBD1 matches 10 bases. Germline V gene sequence: CDR1 DFQATT, CDR2 SNEGSKA (reference sequence). The V and J ends lost 2 bases and 4 bases, in that order; junction bases with no gene match: 7. The CDR3 covers 16 residues. The CDR3 bases are TGCAGTGCTAGACCGGGACAGGGGCCCGTCACCGGGGAGCTGTTTTTT. Translating it yields CSARPGQGPVTGELFF.

This chain connects TRBV12-5 to TRBJ1-2; D gene ambiguous. This CDR3 has 12 amino acids. Germline loops: CDR1 LGHNT, CDR2 FRNRAP. Trimming left V 2 bases short and J 7 bases short, with 8 bases between. CDR3 nucleotide sequence: TGTGCTAGTGGTTTGCCCAGGACTGGCTACACCTTC. It codes for CASGLPRTGYTF.

The V call is TRBV6-2 or TRBV6-3, the J call TRBJ2-4; TRBD2 matches 8 bases. CDR1 is MNHEY and CDR2 is SVGEGT in the germline V gene. V lost 6 bases and J lost 1; bases outside the gene matches: 8. The CDR3 extends over 16 amino acids. The DNA of the CDR3 is TGTGCCAGCAGCTATGGGACTAGAGGGGCCAAAAACATTCAGTACTTC. Encoded protein: CASSYGTRGAKNIQYF.

This clonotype occurred many times. V usage is TRBV28 and J usage is TRBJ2-2; 9 bases are a match to TRBD2. The CDR3 is made up of 16 amino acids. With 4 bases clipped from V and 4 bases from J, the junction kept 7 bases outside the gene matches. The germline V gene has CDR1 MDHEN and CDR2 SYDVKM. The CDR3 DNA reads as TGTGCCAGCAGTTCGATAGCGGGAGATGTCACCGGGGAGCTGTTTTTT. It translates to CASSSIAGDVTGELFF.

CDR3 bases: TGTGCCAGCAGCTCCACGGGGAGCCGGGCGGAGACCCAGTACTTC. Its protein product is CASSSTGSRAETQYF. This chain links TRBV7-2 with TRBJ2-5; possible D gene TRBD2, 5 bases. The CDR3 covers 15 residues. The V end lost 4 bases, the J end lost 5 bases, and 17 bases lay between the germline ends. Germline V gene lookup returns CDR1 SGHTA and CDR2 FQGNSA.

This clonotype showed up many times. The chain links TRBV28 to TRBJ2-2; tentatively, D is TRBD1 (5 bases). The CDR3 loop spans 14 amino acids. Germline V gives CDR1 MDHEN, CDR2 SYDVKM. V shed 2 bases and J shed 2 bases, with 6 bases lying between them. The CDR3 protein is CASSLGHNTGELFF. The DNA for the CDR3 is TGTGCCAGCAGTTTAGGACACAACACCGGGGAGCTGTTTTTT.

In this sample, this clonotype turned up once. This chain connects TRBV20-1 to TRBJ2-2, with 11 bases that match TRBD2. CDR3 size: 20 residues. V dropped 0 bases and J dropped 6; count of bases not matched to a gene: 18. Germline values: CDR1 DFQATT, CDR2 SNEGSKA (reference sequence). The CDR3 sequence is CSARDGGGLAAPMGAGELFF. The CDR3 nucleotides read TGCAGTGCTAGAGATGGCGGGGGACTAGCGGCCCCGATGGGGGCCGGGGAGCTGTTTTTT.

V usage is TRBV6-1 and J usage is TRBJ2-5; 8 bases fit TRBD2. V trimming: 5 bases; J trimming: 5 bases; junction bases outside the gene matches: 7. Germline assignment: CDR1 MNHNS and CDR2 SASEGT. CDR3 length: 14 amino acids. Here the CDR3 reads CASSSGRAVETQYF. The CDR3 DNA reads TGTGCCAGCAGTAGCGGGAGAGCGGTGGAGACCCAGTACTTC.

In its sample, this clonotype was seen many times. The CDR3 is CASGGQPGVRNQPQHF. The CDR3 nucleotides are TGCGCCAGCGGAGGGCAGCCAGGAGTCCGAAATCAGCCCCAGCATTTT. The chain is built from TRBV4-1 and TRBJ1-5, with no clear D. Germline CDR1 reads MGHRA; CDR2 reads YSYEKL. CDR3 length: 16 amino acids. The V gene lost 8 bases and the J gene lost 4 bases, with 21 bases spanning the gap.

This clonotype was seen repeatedly, ten times or more. The chain has TRBV19 and TRBJ1-2; D not certain. V gave up 0 bases and J gave up 4 bases, with 12 bases separating them. CDR1 LNHDA and CDR2 SQIVND come from the germline V gene (reference sequence). CDR3 length: 15 residues. DNA for the CDR3: TGTGCCAGTAGTATAGATGGGCAGAGGACCTATGGCTACACCTTC. Translated: CASSIDGQRTYGYTF.

This clonotype was counted at least ten times. The chain links TRBV11-2 to TRBJ2-7; possibly TRBD1 or TRBD2 for D (5 bases each). Germline V gene data show CDR1 as SGHAT and CDR2 as FQNNGV. This CDR3 has 15 residues. V was pared by 0 bases and J by 4 bases, with 13 bases between. This chain's CDR3 is CASSLEPGWGYEQYF. CDR3 in DNA: TGTGCCAGCAGCTTAGAGCCGGGATGGGGGTACGAGCAGTACTTC.

This clonotype came up many times. This chain links TRBV28 with TRBJ1-1; TRBD1 might be the D (5 bases). Trimming cost V 5 bases and J 1 base, with 11 bases left between them. Germline loops: CDR1 MDHEN, CDR2 SYDVKM. The CDR3 covers 14 residues. CDR3 residues: CASSQQVTNTEAFF. The CDR3 DNA reads TGTGCCAGCAGTCAACAGGTGACGAACACTGAAGCTTTCTTT.

This clonotype was counted at least ten times. The chain is built from TRBV6-1 and TRBJ1-1; no clear D gene. The length of the CDR3 is 13 residues. The V and J ends lost 7 bases and 0 bases respectively, with 9 bases between them. Germline CDR1 MNHNS, CDR2 SASEGT. The CDR3 DNA follows: TGTGCCAGCAAAAGAAATCTGAACACTGAAGCTTTCTTT. Its translation is CASKRNLNTEAFF.

This clonotype was seen ten or more times. The chain uses TRBV7-2 and TRBJ2-7; 7 bases are a match to TRBD1. Germline CDR1 SGHTA, CDR2 FQGNSA. The V and J ends lost 0 bases and 2 bases, in that order; junction bases with no gene match: 7. The CDR3 contains 16 residues. CDR3 coding DNA: TGTGCCAGCAGCTTAGCTGGGACAGTTAGTCCCTACGAGCAGTACTTC. Protein sequence: CASSLAGTVSPYEQYF. The full variable domain, with the rest looked up from reference TRBV7-2 and TRBJ2-7, is GAGVSQSPSNKVTEKGKDVELRCDPISGHTALYWYRQSLGQGLEFLIYFQGNSAPDKSGLPSDRFSAERTGGSVSTLTIQRTQQEDSAVYLCASSLAGTVSPYEQYFGPGTRLTVT.

Only one count was recorded for this clonotype. V is TRBV28 and J is TRBJ1-5; a weak D match, TRBD1 (6 bases). The CDR3 is 14 residues long. Trimming left V 5 bases short and J 9 bases short, with 17 bases between. CDR1 is MDHEN, CDR2 SYDVKM, per germline. In nucleotides, the CDR3 is TGTGCCAGCAGTAGGACAGTATTAGCGGCGCCCCAGCATTTT. As protein: CASSRTVLAAPQHF.

At least ten counts were recorded for this clonotype. The CDR3 DNA is TGTGCCAGCTCAGGCAGGGATCAAGAGACCCAGTACTTC. Translation gives CASSGRDQETQYF. This chain connects TRBV6-1 to TRBJ2-5; possibly TRBD1 for D (5 bases). From germline, CDR1 is MNHNS and CDR2 SASEGT. The germline V and J ends were trimmed by 8 bases and 2 bases, with 12 bases remaining between them. This CDR3 is 13 amino acids long.